This entry is about one T cell receptor (beta chain). This CDR3 is 19 amino acids long. V gave up 5 bases and J gave up 1 base; unmatched junction bases: 17. CDR1 MNHEY and CDR2 SMNVEV come from the germline V gene (reference sequence). This sample stems from a study of shared T cell receptors in the human thymus. Produced via immunoSEQ multiplex PCR; TCRdb's table is partial and in-frame only. The repertoire holds some 760,000 clones, with 80% to 90% as singletons. The data also belong to a second study, concerning human thymus T cells. From that paper: Congenital heart defects were the reason for the corrective surgery that the donors, healthy Finnish infants, were having. Thymic tissue was derived from resections collected during corrective heart surgery. The authors found apparently biased V and J gene usage in thymic and blood repertoires. Related work found strong thymic repertoire overlap between unrelated individuals.

The TCR was taken from a girl less than two years old with a congenital heart defect. The chain is built from TRBV27 and TRBJ2-7, with TRBD2 matching 10 bases. The sequencing sample was made of thymocytes. The CDR3 loop reads CASSPTPHPSGGRSYEQYF. The CDR3 coding sequence is TGTGCCAGCAGTCCCACCCCTCACCCTAGCGGGGGACGATCCTACGAGCAGTACTTC.